Below, 2 T cell receptor beta chains from the same sample are listed, as sequenced in a study of blood T cells in healthy people across ages. With a J-beta primer mix and a sample-barcoded 5' primer, a second PCR ran about 7 to 11 cycles. TCRdb independently ran MiXCR on the 5' RACE reads; one entry per CDR3 protein. The table has about 1 million distinct CDR3 sequences, around 45% seen once; the top ten hold approximately 20%. The sequencing sample was made of blood. The source of these receptors is a woman aged 55 to 70 in good health.

As for this clonotype: A much larger clone differs by one base, so this may be a read error. This CDR3 is missing its conserved last phenylalanine or tryptophan, likely due to a read error. The gene calls are TRBV29-1 and TRBJ2-7; D gene unclear. The J call is uncertain, as TRBJ2-5 better fits the DNA end. Germline-derived CDR1 and CDR2 are SQVTM and ANQGSEA. The CDR3 extends over 12 amino acids. The CDR3 coding sequence is TGCAGCGTTGTGGCAACCCAAGAGACCCAGTACTTA. It codes for CSVVATQETQYL.

The chain couples TRBV6-1 to TRBJ2-3, with 8 nucleotides matching TRBD2. The CDR3 covers 14 residues. Germline V lookup: CDR1 MNHNS, CDR2 SASEGT. J was trimmed by 5 bases and V by 6 bases; bases with no gene match: 7. This CDR3 reads CASRERLAIDTQYF. The CDR3 coding sequence is TGTGCCAGCAGGGAGAGACTAGCGATAGATACGCAGTATTTT.